The 8 T cell receptor beta chains presented below share a single source sample, sequenced in a study of cytomegalovirus exposure and HLA in healthy donors. Vbeta (60) and Jbeta (13) primers were used in the PCR. Only in-frame clones appear in the TCRdb table, and some are missing; sequencing was by immunoSEQ multiplex PCR. The sample includes under 150,000 clones, roughly four fifths of them seen just once. The sequenced material came from PBMCs. These receptor sequences come from a woman between 50 and 59 years old in good health and CMV-seronegative.

This clone appeared once. J is TRBJ1-1 and V is TRBV5-4, with TRBD1 as a possible D gene (5 bases). CDR1 is SGHNT and CDR2 is YYREEE in the germline V gene (reference sequence). The CDR3 contains 13 residues. With 3 bases removed from V and 7 bases from J, the gap between germline ends came to 13 bases. Here the CDR3 reads CASSSRGGREAFF. The CDR3 DNA reads as TGTGCCAGCAGCTCCCGGGGGGGTCGTGAAGCTTTCTTT.

This clone has a handful of counts. J is TRBJ1-4 and V is TRBV4-2, with D unresolved. There are 13 residues in the CDR3. Germline V lookup: CDR1 LGHNA, CDR2 YNFKEQ. V was pared by 1 base and J by 4 bases, with 4 bases between. The CDR3 coding sequence is TGTGCCAGCAGCCAAGCCAATAATGAAAAACTGTTTTTT. Its translation is CASSQANNEKLFF.

This chain links TRBV18 with TRBJ2-7; D remains unclear. The CDR3 spans 14 residues. Germline-derived CDR1 and CDR2 are KGHSH and LQKENI. V was cut by 2 bases and J by 6 bases, with 14 bases left in between. CDR3 sequence: CASSPVAESREQYF. DNA of the CDR3: TGTGCCAGCTCACCAGTGGCCGAATCCCGCGAGCAGTACTTC.

The V and J genes are TRBV6-5 and TRBJ2-5; 14 bases are shared with TRBD2. With V trimmed by 6 bases and J by 3 bases, 3 bases remained unmatched. Germline loops: CDR1 MNHEY, CDR2 SVGAGI. This CDR3 region has 15 residues. CDR3 sequence: CASSPGLAGEETQYF. In DNA form, the CDR3 reads TGTGCCAGCAGCCCGGGACTAGCGGGGGAAGAGACCCAGTACTTC.

V gene TRBV5-1 combines with J gene TRBJ2-1; TRBD2 agrees at 13 bases. The CDR3 sequence is 15 residues long. The trim removed 5 bases at V and 9 bases at J, leaving 8 bases unmatched. The germline V gene has CDR1 SGHRS and CDR2 YFSETQ. The CDR3: CASSKLAGGKVEQFF. CDR3 coding DNA: TGCGCCAGCAGTAAACTAGCGGGAGGGAAGGTTGAGCAGTTCTTC.

This chain joins TRBV21-1 and TRBJ2-7; the table's D gene call, TRBD2, was not cross checked with the DNA. TRBV21-1 is an annotated pseudogene. This CDR3 comprises 16 residues. The CDR3 loop is CASSISPGSDSYEQYV. CDR3 nucleotides: TGTGCCAGCAGCATTTCCCCGGGATCCGACTCCTACGAGCAGTACGTC.

The genes are TRBV5-1 and TRBJ2-7; no firm D call. Germline V lookup: CDR1 SGHRS, CDR2 YFSETQ. V lost 0 bases and J 2 bases, leaving 9 bases between the germline ends. The CDR3 length is 14 residues. This CDR3 reads CASSLDGTAYEQYF. CDR3 sequence (DNA): TGCGCCAGCAGCTTGGATGGAACAGCCTACGAGCAGTACTTC.

The chain carries TRBV7-6 and TRBJ2-1, with a possible D match to TRBD2 (6 bases). The V gene's germline CDR1 is SGHVS and CDR2 FNYEAQ. This CDR3 is built from 15 residues. The V and J ends lost 7 bases and 4 bases respectively, with 17 bases between them. Here the CDR3 reads CASTEGGGIYNEQFF. CDR3 DNA sequence: TGTGCCAGCACCGAGGGCGGCGGGATATACAATGAGCAGTTCTTC.